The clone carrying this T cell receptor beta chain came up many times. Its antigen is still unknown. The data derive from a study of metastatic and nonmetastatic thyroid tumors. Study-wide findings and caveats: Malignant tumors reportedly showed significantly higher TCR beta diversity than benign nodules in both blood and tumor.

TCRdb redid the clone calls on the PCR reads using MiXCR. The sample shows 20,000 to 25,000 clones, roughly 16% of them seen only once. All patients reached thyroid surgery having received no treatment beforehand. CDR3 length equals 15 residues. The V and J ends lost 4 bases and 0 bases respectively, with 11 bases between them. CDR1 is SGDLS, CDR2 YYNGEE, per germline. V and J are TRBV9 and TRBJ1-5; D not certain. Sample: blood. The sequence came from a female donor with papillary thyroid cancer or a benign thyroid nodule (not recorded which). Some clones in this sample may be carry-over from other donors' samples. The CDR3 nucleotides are TGTGCCAGCAGCCCAGACGGTAATAGCAATCAGCCCCAGCATTTT. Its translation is CASSPDGNSNQPQHF.